The 18 T cell receptor beta chains below come from one sample, sequenced in a study of blood T cell repertoires in COVID-19. Assay used: immunoSEQ multiplex PCR; TCRdb lists only in-frame clones, some missing. The data hold roughly 70,000 clones, with 76% observed a single time. The specimen was peripheral blood. The receptors come from a man between 60 and 75 years old with COVID-19, enrolled during active disease.

The chain carries TRBV12-5 and TRBJ2-5, with D maybe TRBD1 (5 bases). This CDR3 has 14 amino acids. Germline CDR1 and CDR2: LGHNT and FRNRAP. V was clipped by 3 bases and J by 2 bases, with 10 bases between them. As DNA, the CDR3 is TGTGCTAGTGGTTTTTCAACAGGTCAAGAGACCCAGTACTTC. It codes for CASGFSTGQETQYF.

As for this clone: The same CDR3 can be traced to other DNA sequences in this sample. V gene TRBV4-1 combines with J gene TRBJ1-1; D gene uncertain. This CDR3 is 14 amino acids long. Trimming shortened V by 0 bases and J by 5 bases, and 10 bases separated the two germline ends. Germline lookup yields CDR1 MGHRA and CDR2 YSYEKL. This chain's CDR3 is CASSQDLGNTEAFF. CDR3 coding DNA: TGCGCCAGCAGCCAAGACCTAGGAAATACTGAAGCTTTCTTT.

As DNA, the CDR3 is TGTGCCAGCAGCTTAGACCAGGGAGGAATTCAGCCCCAGCATTTT. Translating it yields CASSLDQGGIQPQHF. This chain connects TRBV7-9 to TRBJ1-5, with D possibly being TRBD1 (5 bases). The CDR3 sequence is 15 residues long. CDR1 is SEHNR and CDR2 is FQNEAQ in the germline V gene (reference sequence). With 1 base removed from V and 6 bases from J, the gap between germline ends came to 13 bases.

V and J are TRBV27 and TRBJ2-3; maybe TRBD2 (6 bases). This CDR3 region has 18 residues. The germline V gene encodes CDR1 MNHEY and CDR2 SMNVEV (reference sequence). V was trimmed by 5 bases and J by 4 bases, leaving 25 bases between them. CDR3 in DNA: TGTGCCAGCAGTCCGACCTGGACTAATGGGTTCCCCTCAGATACGCAGTATTTT. As protein: CASSPTWTNGFPSDTQYF.

The chain has TRBV6-5 and TRBJ2-5, with D unclear. CDR3 size: 13 residues. V gave up 6 bases and J gave up 1 base, with 9 bases separating them. Per the germline V gene, CDR1 is MNHEY and CDR2 is SVGAGI. CDR3 residues: CASRSGSQETQYF. For the CDR3, the DNA is TGTGCCAGCAGATCAGGAAGCCAAGAGACCCAGTACTTC.

The J gene is TRBJ1-5, the V gene TRBV6-2 or TRBV6-3; no definite D call. Germline CDR1 and CDR2: MNHEY and SVGEGT. This CDR3 spans 15 amino acids. V was pared by 5 bases and J by 2 bases, with 13 bases between. The CDR3: CASSVRGSGNQPQHF. DNA of the CDR3: TGTGCCAGCAGTGTGCGGGGTTCGGGCAATCAGCCCCAGCATTTT.

This clone was seen a single time. The V call is TRBV4-1, the J call TRBJ2-3; 8 nucleotides match TRBD2. In germline, CDR1 is MGHRA, CDR2 YSYEKL. The V segment lost 4 bases and the J segment 5 bases; nucleotides outside the gene matches: 2. CDR3 length equals 13 residues. CDR3 bases: TGCGCCAGCAGCCTTCTAGCGGGAGATACGCAGTATTTT. The encoded protein is CASSLLAGDTQYF.

The chain joins TRBV7-2 to TRBJ1-5; D is unclear. In germline, CDR1 is SGHTA, CDR2 FQGNSA. The CDR3 has 13 residues. V lost 2 bases and J lost 5, with 7 bases in between. This CDR3 is CASSLPPYQPQHF. CDR3 coding DNA: TGTGCCAGCAGCTTACCCCCGTATCAGCCCCAGCATTTT.

The chain combines TRBV6-5 with TRBJ2-7; the D gene is possibly TRBD1 (5 bases). Germline lookup yields CDR1 MNHEY and CDR2 SVGAGI. The CDR3 contains 13 residues. The germline V and J ends were trimmed by 2 bases and 2 bases, with 7 bases remaining between them. CDR3 sequence (DNA): TGTGCCAGCAGTTACCGACAGACCTACGAGCAGTACTTC. This translates into CASSYRQTYEQYF.

This chain uses TRBV6-1 with TRBJ2-7; 10 bases are a match to TRBD1. In germline, CDR1 is MNHNS, CDR2 SASEGT. The CDR3 has 17 residues. V lost 4 bases, J lost 5 bases, and 14 bases stayed unmatched. CDR3 sequence reads: CASSGQTGGASRNEQYF. Written as DNA, the CDR3 is TGTGCCAGCAGTGGACAGACAGGGGGCGCATCGAGGAACGAGCAGTACTTC.

The chain links TRBV4-2 to TRBJ2-1, with 8 positions matching TRBD2. V dropped 3 bases and J dropped 9; count of bases not matched to a gene: 13. In germline, CDR1 is LGHNA, CDR2 YNFKEQ. The CDR3 length is 16 residues. The CDR3 reads CASSQEISGAGGEQFF. The CDR3 DNA sequence: TGTGCCAGCAGCCAGGAAATTAGCGGGGCTGGGGGTGAGCAGTTCTTC.

The gene calls are TRBV7-9 and TRBJ1-1, with TRBD1 identical over 8 bases. The length of the CDR3 is 14 residues. The germline V gene encodes CDR1 SEHNR and CDR2 FQNEAQ (reference sequence). The V segment lost 4 bases and the J segment 2 bases; nucleotides outside the gene matches: 3. CDR3 region: CASSSDRVNTEAFF. The CDR3 nucleotides read TGTGCCAGCAGCTCGGACAGGGTAAACACTGAAGCTTTCTTT.

The chain joins TRBV2 to TRBJ2-7; D remains ambiguous. Germline V gives CDR1 SNHLY, CDR2 FYNNEI. V shed 6 bases and J shed 8 bases, with 11 bases lying between them. This CDR3 spans 11 amino acids. DNA for the CDR3: TGTGCCAGCAGGGTAGAGGTGAAGCAGTACTTC. Amino acids: CASRVEVKQYF.

CDR3 in DNA: TGTGCCAGTAGTAGACAGGATGAGCAGTTCTTC. It specifies CASSRQDEQFF. The chain couples TRBV19 to TRBJ2-1; D may be TRBD1 (6 bases). There are 11 residues in the CDR3. CDR1 is LNHDA and CDR2 is SQIVND in the germline V gene (reference sequence). Trimming pared 4 bases from V and 8 bases from J, leaving 6 bases between.

The rearrangement uses TRBV5-1 and TRBJ1-1; D unclear. The CDR3 has 12 residues. Germline V gene sequence: CDR1 SGHRS, CDR2 YFSETQ. V lost 8 bases to trimming and J lost 2 bases, with 10 bases between them. The CDR3 loop is CASRDINTEAFF. The CDR3 DNA follows: TGCGCCAGTAGAGACATTAACACTGAAGCTTTCTTT.

This sequence joins TRBV3-1 (or the pseudogene TRBV3-2) and TRBJ2-2; the D gene is possibly TRBD2 (6 bases). The CDR3 covers 12 residues. From germline, CDR1 is LGHDT and CDR2 YNNKEL (reference sequence). The CDR3 is CGSGDFTGELFF. CDR3 nucleotide sequence: TGTGGATCGGGAGACTTCACCGGGGAGCTGTTTTTT.

V and J are TRBV5-1 and TRBJ2-3; 7 positions agree with TRBD1. The V segment lost 1 base and the J segment 6 bases; nucleotides outside the gene matches: 5. Germline values: CDR1 SGHRS, CDR2 YFSETQ. CDR3 length: 14 residues. CDR3 coding DNA: TGCGCCAGCAGCTTGACAGGGGTAATGGATACGCAGTATTTT. It encodes CASSLTGVMDTQYF.

The chain recombines TRBV7-6 with TRBJ1-4; possibly TRBD1 for D (5 bases). The V and J ends lost 5 bases and 4 bases respectively, with 14 bases between them. This CDR3 comprises 15 residues. Germline lookup yields CDR1 SGHVS and CDR2 FNYEAQ. The CDR3 reads CASSAVDSFNEKLFF. The CDR3 nucleotides read TGTGCCAGCAGCGCTGTCGACAGTTTTAATGAAAAACTGTTTTTT.